Following are 17 T cell receptor beta chains from one sample sequenced in a study of neurological immune-mediated disorders. Time point indicated: longitudinal time-point 3. TCRdb used MiXCR to reprocess the 5' RACE reads, holding one entry per CDR3 protein. The sample carries about 99,000 distinct CDR3 sequences, 10% to 12% recorded once. Sequencing used PBMCs. The source of these receptors is a female donor with HTLV-1-associated myelopathy (HAM/TSP).

This clonotype was seen ten or more times. The rearrangement uses TRBV5-1 and TRBJ2-5; D is unclear. The CDR3 is 13 amino acids. Germline values: CDR1 SGHRS, CDR2 YFSETQ. Trimming shortened V by 0 bases and J by 1 base, and 4 bases separated the two germline ends. The CDR3 coding sequence is TGCGCCAGCAGCTTGGCCTCCCAAGAGACCCAGTACTTC. It specifies CASSLASQETQYF. Looking up the rest from reference TRBV5-1 and TRBJ2-5 gives the full variable domain: KAGVTQTPRYLIKTRGQQVTLSCSPISGHRSVSWYQQTPGQGLQFLFEYFSETQRNKGNFPGRFSGRQFSNSRSEMNVSTLELGDSALYLCASSLASQETQYFGPGTRLLVL.

This clonotype was detected many times. The CDR3 DNA is TGTGCCAGCAGTTACTCGAGCGGGGGCGGACCCTACGAGCAGTACTTC. Protein: CASSYSSGGGPYEQYF. This rearrangement joins TRBV6-5 to TRBJ2-7; 8 bases fit TRBD2. The CDR3 length is 16 residues. CDR1 is MNHEY, CDR2 SVGAGI, per germline. Unmatched junction bases numbered 6, after V lost 0 bases and J lost 2 bases.

This clonotype appeared many times. The chain combines TRBV5-1 with TRBJ2-1; 7 bases are a match to TRBD1. V was clipped by 4 bases and J by 4 bases; unmatched bases: 8. Germline lookup yields CDR1 SGHRS and CDR2 YFSETQ. The CDR3 loop spans 15 amino acids. CDR3 protein: CASSRGQTSYNEQFF. CDR3 DNA sequence: TGCGCCAGCAGCCGGGGACAGACAAGTTACAATGAGCAGTTCTTC.

This clonotype was seen a handful of times. The chain links TRBV5-1 to TRBJ2-1, with 9 positions matching TRBD1. The CDR3 is 15 residues long. The V gene end was trimmed by 5 bases and the J gene end by 4 bases; junction bases not matched to a gene: 7. Germline loops: CDR1 SGHRS, CDR2 YFSETQ. The CDR3 protein is CASSTGGEVYNEQFF. The CDR3 DNA follows: TGCGCCAGCAGTACAGGGGGCGAGGTGTACAATGAGCAGTTCTTC.

This clonotype was recorded many times. The CDR3 region has the DNA TGTGCCAGCAGCCAAGAGAGCAGGGGGTCTGGGGCCAACGTCCTGACTTTC. It translates to CASSQESRGSGANVLTF. The chain recombines TRBV4-2 with TRBJ2-6; 7 bases are shared with TRBD1. The germline V gene has CDR1 LGHNA and CDR2 YNFKEQ. Trimming cost V 0 bases and J 1 base; bases outside gene matches: 3. The length of the CDR3 is 17 residues.

This clonotype was observed at least ten times. V is TRBV7-9 and J is TRBJ2-2, with D maybe TRBD1 (6 bases). V dropped 0 bases and J dropped 7 bases, with 9 bases sitting between them. The CDR3 spans 14 residues. CDR1 is SEHNR and CDR2 is FQNEAQ in the germline V gene (reference sequence). CDR3 residues: CASSLAGAFGELFF. The CDR3 bases are TGTGCCAGCAGCTTAGCGGGGGCTTTCGGGGAGCTGTTTTTT.

There are a few counts of this clonotype. J is TRBJ2-2 and V is TRBV12-3 or TRBV12-4; tentatively, D is TRBD1 (5 bases). V was cut by 3 bases and J by 4 bases, with 12 bases left in between. The CDR3 totals 15 residues. The CDR3 reads CASSFFQGGTGELFF. The DNA for the CDR3 is TGTGCCAGCAGTTTTTTTCAGGGCGGCACCGGGGAGCTGTTTTTT.

This clonotype appeared a few times. The gene calls are TRBV27 and TRBJ2-3; 8 nucleotides line up with TRBD2. The CDR3 loop spans 16 amino acids. Trimming at V came to 2 bases and at J to 4 bases, leaving 8 bases not matched to a gene. Per the germline V gene, CDR1 is MNHEY and CDR2 is SMNVEV (reference sequence). Here the CDR3 DNA reads TGTGCCAGCAGTTTACAGACTAGCGTGAGGTCAGATACGCAGTATTTT. This sequence encodes CASSLQTSVRSDTQYF.

This clonotype showed up many times. The chain joins TRBV24-1 to TRBJ1-2, with no clear D. V lost 3 bases, J lost 0 bases, and 7 bases lay in between. CDR3 length equals 14 residues. Germline assignment: CDR1 KGHDR and CDR2 SFDVKD. DNA for the CDR3: TGTGCCACCAGTGATCTTAGGACTAACTATGGCTACACCTTC. It codes for CATSDLRTNYGYTF.

This clonotype showed up many times. The chain combines TRBV6-5 with TRBJ2-3; 7 bases are shared with TRBD1. Germline CDR1 is MNHEY and CDR2 is SVGAGI. The ends lost 7 bases at V and 3 bases at J; junction bases unmatched: 4. The CDR3 totals 13 residues. This chain's CDR3 is CASTRQGTDTQYF. The CDR3 DNA sequence: TGTGCCAGCACGCGACAGGGAACAGATACGCAGTATTTT.

This chain uses TRBV20-1 with TRBJ2-7; TRBD1 agrees at 8 bases. Per germline, CDR1 DFQATT and CDR2 SNEGSKA (reference sequence). Unmatched junction bases numbered 9, after V lost 3 bases and J lost 2 bases. The CDR3 sequence is 15 residues long. The CDR3 nucleotides are TGCAGTGCTAGGTCAGGGGGCGCGCCTACCTACGAGCAGTACTTC. This codes for CSARSGGAPTYEQYF.

This clonotype was counted at least ten times. The gene calls are TRBV28 and TRBJ1-1; 7 bases map to TRBD1. V was pared by 2 bases and J by 1 base, with 4 bases of the junction left unmatched. The CDR3 runs to 15 residues. Germline values: CDR1 MDHEN, CDR2 SYDVKM. The CDR3 DNA sequence: TGTGCCAGCAGTTTACCACAGGGGAGGAACACTGAAGCTTTCTTT. As protein: CASSLPQGRNTEAFF. Drawing the rest from reference TRBV28 and TRBJ1-1, the complete variable domain is DVKVTQSSRYLVKRTGEKVFLECVQDMDHENMFWYRQDPGLGLRLIYFSYDVKMKEKGDIPEGYSVSREKKERFSLILESASTNQTSMYLCASSLPQGRNTEAFFGQGTRLTVV.

This chain connects TRBV5-5 to TRBJ1-1; the D is unclear. From germline, CDR1 is SGHKS and CDR2 YYEKEE (reference sequence). The V end lost 0 bases, the J end lost 3 bases, and 6 bases lay between the germline ends. This CDR3 has 13 residues. The CDR3 bases are TGTGCCAGCAGCTTGGGCATGGACACTGAAGCTTTCTTT. Translating it yields CASSLGMDTEAFF.

This clonotype has ten or more counts. The J gene is TRBJ2-3, the V gene TRBV4-2, with D perhaps TRBD1 or TRBD2 (5 bases each). The germline V gene has CDR1 LGHNA and CDR2 YNFKEQ. This CDR3 contains 14 residues. The V end lost 3 bases, the J end lost 3 bases, and 10 bases lay between the germline ends. The CDR3 region is CASSHRDPTDTQYF. The CDR3 DNA is TGTGCCAGCAGCCACCGGGACCCTACAGATACGCAGTATTTT.

This clonotype has at least ten counts. The chain recombines TRBV12-3 or TRBV12-4 with TRBJ1-4; no clear D. This CDR3 comprises 14 residues. The ends were cut back, 9 bases at V and 0 bases at J, with 11 bases in the middle. The CDR3 loop reads CASGSGATNEKLFF. Here the CDR3 DNA reads TGTGCCAGTGGAAGCGGTGCAACTAATGAAAAACTGTTTTTT.

This clonotype was recorded many times. CDR3 in amino acids: CASSVTGTTNTGELFF. The DNA for the CDR3 is TGCGCCAGCAGCGTGACCGGGACAACAAACACCGGGGAGCTGTTTTTT. The chain employs TRBV5-1 and TRBJ2-2, with D tentatively TRBD1 (6 bases). Deletions cut 4 bases from V and 2 bases from J, with 15 bases between. CDR1 is SGHRS, CDR2 YFSETQ, per germline. This CDR3 contains 16 residues.

Ten or more counts support this clonotype. The V call is TRBV27, the J call TRBJ2-5; D not certain. Germline-derived CDR1 and CDR2 are MNHEY and SMNVEV (reference sequence). V was trimmed by 2 bases and J by 0 bases, leaving 10 bases between them. This CDR3 has 15 amino acids. DNA for the CDR3: TGTGCCAGCAGTTTAATCCCCCGGGACCAAGAGACCCAGTACTTC. This codes for CASSLIPRDQETQYF.